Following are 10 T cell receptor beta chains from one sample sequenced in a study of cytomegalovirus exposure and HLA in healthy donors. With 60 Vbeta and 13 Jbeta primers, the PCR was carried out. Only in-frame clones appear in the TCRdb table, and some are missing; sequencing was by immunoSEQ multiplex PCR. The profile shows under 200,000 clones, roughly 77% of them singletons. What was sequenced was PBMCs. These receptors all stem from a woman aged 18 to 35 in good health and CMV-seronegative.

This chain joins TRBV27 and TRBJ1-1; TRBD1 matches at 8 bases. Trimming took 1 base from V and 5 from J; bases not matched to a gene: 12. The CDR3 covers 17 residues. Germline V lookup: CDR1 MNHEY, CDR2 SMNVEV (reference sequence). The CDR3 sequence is CASSLFGATGGGTEAFF. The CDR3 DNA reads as TGTGCCAGCAGTTTATTCGGCGCTACAGGGGGAGGGACTGAAGCTTTCTTT.

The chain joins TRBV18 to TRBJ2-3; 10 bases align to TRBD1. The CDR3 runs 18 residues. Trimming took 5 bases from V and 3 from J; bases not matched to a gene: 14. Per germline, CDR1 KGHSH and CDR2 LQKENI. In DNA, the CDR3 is TGTGCCAGCTCAAAGGGTCAAACCGGGGACAGGGGTACAGATACGCAGTATTTT. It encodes CASSKGQTGDRGTDTQYF.

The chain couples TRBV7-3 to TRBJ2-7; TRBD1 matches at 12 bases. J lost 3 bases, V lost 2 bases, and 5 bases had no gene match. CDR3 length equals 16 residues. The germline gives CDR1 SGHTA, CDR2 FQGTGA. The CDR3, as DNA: TGTGCCAGCAGCTTAGCCGGGACAGGGGGCCTCTACGAGCAGTACTTC. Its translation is CASSLAGTGGLYEQYF.

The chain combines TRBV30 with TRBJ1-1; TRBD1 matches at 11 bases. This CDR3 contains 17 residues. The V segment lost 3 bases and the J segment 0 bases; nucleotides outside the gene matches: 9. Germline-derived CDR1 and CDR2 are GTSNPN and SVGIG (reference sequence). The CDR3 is CAWSGQGAVRLNTEAFF. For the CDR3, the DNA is TGTGCCTGGAGCGGACAGGGGGCCGTGAGATTGAACACTGAAGCTTTCTTT.

Here the CDR3 reads CASSLAGGGPYDEQFF. As DNA, the CDR3 is TGTGCCAGCAGCTTAGCAGGGGGGGGACCTTACGATGAGCAGTTCTTC. The rearrangement joins TRBV7-9 to TRBJ2-1, with a tentative D call TRBD2 (7 bases). The CDR3 is 16 amino acids. CDR1 and CDR2 (germline): SEHNR, FQNEAQ (reference sequence). V was shortened by 0 bases and J by 8 bases, with 17 bases between the two germline ends.

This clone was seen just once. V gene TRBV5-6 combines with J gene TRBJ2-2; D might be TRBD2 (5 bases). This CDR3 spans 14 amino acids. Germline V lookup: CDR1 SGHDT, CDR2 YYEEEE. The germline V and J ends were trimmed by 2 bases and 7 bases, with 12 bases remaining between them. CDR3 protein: CASSFISAGGELFF. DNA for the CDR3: TGTGCCAGCAGCTTTATTAGCGCGGGCGGGGAGCTGTTTTTT.

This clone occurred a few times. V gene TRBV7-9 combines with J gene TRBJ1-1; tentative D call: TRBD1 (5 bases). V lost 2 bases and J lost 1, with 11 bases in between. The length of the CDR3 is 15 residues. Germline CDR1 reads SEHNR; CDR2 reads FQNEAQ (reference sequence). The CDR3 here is CASSLMGGSNTEAFF. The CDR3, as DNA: TGTGCCAGCAGCTTAATGGGGGGGTCGAACACTGAAGCTTTCTTT.

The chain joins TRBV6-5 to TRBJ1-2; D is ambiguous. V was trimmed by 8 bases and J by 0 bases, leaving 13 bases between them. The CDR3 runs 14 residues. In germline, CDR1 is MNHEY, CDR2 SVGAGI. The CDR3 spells CASAQRGSNYGYTF. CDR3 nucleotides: TGTGCCAGCGCCCAGCGGGGTTCTAACTATGGCTACACCTTC.

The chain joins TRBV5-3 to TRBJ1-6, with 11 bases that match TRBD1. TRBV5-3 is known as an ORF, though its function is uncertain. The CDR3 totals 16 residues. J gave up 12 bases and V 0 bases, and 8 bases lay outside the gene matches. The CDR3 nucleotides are TGTGCCAGAAGCTTGGTGGACAGGGGGCGAAGCTTACCCCTCCACTTT. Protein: CARSLVDRGRSLPLHF.

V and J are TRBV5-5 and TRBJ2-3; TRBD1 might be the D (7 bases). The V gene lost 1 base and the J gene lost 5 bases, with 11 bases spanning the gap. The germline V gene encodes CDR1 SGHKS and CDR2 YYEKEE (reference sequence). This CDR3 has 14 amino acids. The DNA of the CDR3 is TGTGCCAGCAGCTTGCTTCAGGGGGGAGATACGCAGTATTTT. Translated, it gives CASSLLQGGDTQYF.